This TCR beta chain was captured by sequencing in a study of OX40 agonist ivuxolimab in advanced cancers. Across the study: Ivuxolimab, an antibody that agonizes OX40 (CD134), was administered to the patients. Three individuals attained partial responses, comprising one hepatocellular carcinoma case and two cutaneous melanoma cases.

A word on this clone: Antigen: not known.

General observations from the study: Among T cells, CD8+ cells averaged more expanded clones than CD4+ cells.

Blood specimens came from baseline, cycle 4 day 1, and cycle 7 day 1. Method: immunoSEQ multiplex PCR; TCRdb's copy keeps in-frame clones and lacks some. The sample consists of about 61,000 clones, more than 85% of them appearing once. The receptor comes from an adult with an advanced solid tumor such as melanoma, head and neck, liver or kidney cancer. This specimen consisted of CD4+ or CD8+ T cells sorted from blood, obtained in a trial of the OX40 agonist ivuxolimab.

CDR3: CASSPLPTTNSPLHF. The CDR3, as DNA: TGTGCCAGCTCACCCCTGCCAACCACTAATTCACCCCTCCACTTT. The rearrangement links TRBV18 to TRBJ1-6, with D unclear. This CDR3 spans 15 amino acids. Trimming stripped 3 bases from V and 6 bases from J, with 12 bases between. From germline, CDR1 is KGHSH and CDR2 LQKENI.